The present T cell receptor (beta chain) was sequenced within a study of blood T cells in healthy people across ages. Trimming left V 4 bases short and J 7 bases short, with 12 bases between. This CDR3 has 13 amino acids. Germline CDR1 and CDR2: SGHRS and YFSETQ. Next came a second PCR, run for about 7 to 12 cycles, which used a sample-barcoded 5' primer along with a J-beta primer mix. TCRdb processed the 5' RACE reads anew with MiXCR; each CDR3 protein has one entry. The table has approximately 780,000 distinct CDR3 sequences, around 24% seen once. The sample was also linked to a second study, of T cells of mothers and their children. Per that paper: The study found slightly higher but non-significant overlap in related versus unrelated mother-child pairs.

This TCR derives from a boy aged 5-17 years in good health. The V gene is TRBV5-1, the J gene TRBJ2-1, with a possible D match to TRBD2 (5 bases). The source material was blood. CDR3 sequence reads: CASSPEAGNEQFF. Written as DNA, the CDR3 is TGCGCCAGCAGCCCGGAGGCGGGTAATGAGCAGTTCTTC.